Reported below is one T cell receptor beta chain. Its antigen is as yet unknown. The data were obtained in a study of T cell responses to AZD1222 COVID-19 vaccine. Study-level points and caveats: Within unmutated variant regions lay the reported targets of nearly half of spike-specific TCRs. The repertoires were collected only after the peak T cell response.

The assay was immunoSEQ multiplex PCR, and TCRdb's table has in-frame clones only and misses some. The sample holds under 130,000 clones, about nine tenths seen once. The sequencing here drew on peripheral blood, taken on day 0 of AZD1222 vaccination. The clonotype originates from an adult in good health.

CDR3 in amino acids: CASSTQPMNTEAFF. CDR3 coding DNA: TGCGCCAGCAGCACACAGCCTATGAACACTGAAGCTTTCTTT. The gene calls are TRBV4-1 and TRBJ1-1, with D unclear. CDR1 and CDR2 from the germline V gene are MGHRA and YSYEKL. The CDR3 totals 14 residues. Trimming cost V 5 bases and J 0 bases, with 10 bases left between them.